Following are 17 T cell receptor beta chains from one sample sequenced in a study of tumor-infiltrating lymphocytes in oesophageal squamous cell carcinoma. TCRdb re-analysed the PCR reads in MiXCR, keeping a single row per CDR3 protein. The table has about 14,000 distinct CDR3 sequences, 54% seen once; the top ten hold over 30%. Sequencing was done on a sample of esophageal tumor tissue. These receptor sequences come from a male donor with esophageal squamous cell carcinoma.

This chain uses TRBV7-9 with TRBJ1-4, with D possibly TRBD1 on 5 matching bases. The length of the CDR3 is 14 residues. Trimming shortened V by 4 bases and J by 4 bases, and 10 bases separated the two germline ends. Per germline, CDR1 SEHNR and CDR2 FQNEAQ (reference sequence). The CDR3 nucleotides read TGTGCCAGCAGCTCAGACAGAAATAATGAAAAACTGTTTTTT. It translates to CASSSDRNNEKLFF.

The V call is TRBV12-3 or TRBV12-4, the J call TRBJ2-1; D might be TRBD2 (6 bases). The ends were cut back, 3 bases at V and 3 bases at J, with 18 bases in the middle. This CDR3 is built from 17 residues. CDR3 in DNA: TGTGCCAGCAGTTTTGTGTTAGCTAGCGTGTTCTACAATGAGCAGTTCTTC. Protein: CASSFVLASVFYNEQFF.

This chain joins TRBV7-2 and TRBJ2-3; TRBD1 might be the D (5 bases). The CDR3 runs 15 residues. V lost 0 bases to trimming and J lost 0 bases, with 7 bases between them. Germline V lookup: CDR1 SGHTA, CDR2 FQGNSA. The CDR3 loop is CASSLATVSTDTQYF. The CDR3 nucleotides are TGTGCCAGCAGCTTAGCGACAGTTAGCACAGATACGCAGTATTTT. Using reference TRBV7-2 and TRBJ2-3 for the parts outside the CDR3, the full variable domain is GAGVSQSPSNKVTEKGKDVELRCDPISGHTALYWYRQSLGQGLEFLIYFQGNSAPDKSGLPSDRFSAERTGGSVSTLTIQRTQQEDSAVYLCASSLATVSTDTQYFGPGTRLTVL.

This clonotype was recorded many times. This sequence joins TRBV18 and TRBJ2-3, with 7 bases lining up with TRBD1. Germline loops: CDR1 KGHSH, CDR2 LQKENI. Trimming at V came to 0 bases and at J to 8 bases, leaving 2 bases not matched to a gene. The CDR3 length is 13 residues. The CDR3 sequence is CASSPPDRATQYF. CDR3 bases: TGTGCCAGCTCACCACCAGACAGGGCTACGCAGTATTTT.

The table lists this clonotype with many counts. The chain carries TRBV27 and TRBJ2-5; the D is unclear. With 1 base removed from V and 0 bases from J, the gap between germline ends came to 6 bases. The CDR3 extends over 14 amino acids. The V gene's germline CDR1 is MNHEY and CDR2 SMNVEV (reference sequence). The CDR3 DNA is TGTGCCAGCAGTTTATACGGGTACCAAGAGACCCAGTACTTC. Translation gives CASSLYGYQETQYF.

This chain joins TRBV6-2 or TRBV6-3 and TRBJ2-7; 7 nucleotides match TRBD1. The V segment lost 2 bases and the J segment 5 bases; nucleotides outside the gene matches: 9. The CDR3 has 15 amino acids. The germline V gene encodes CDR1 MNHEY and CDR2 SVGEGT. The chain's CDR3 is CASSYHPDRVDEQYF. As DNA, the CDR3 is TGTGCCAGCAGTTACCACCCTGACAGGGTCGACGAGCAGTACTTC.

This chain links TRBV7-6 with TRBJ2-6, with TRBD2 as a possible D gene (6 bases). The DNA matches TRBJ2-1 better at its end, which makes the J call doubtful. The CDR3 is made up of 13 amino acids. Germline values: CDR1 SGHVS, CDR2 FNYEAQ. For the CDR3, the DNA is TGTGCCAGCAGCTTAGGTGTAGCGGCTGAGCAGTTCTTC. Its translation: CASSLGVAAEQFF.

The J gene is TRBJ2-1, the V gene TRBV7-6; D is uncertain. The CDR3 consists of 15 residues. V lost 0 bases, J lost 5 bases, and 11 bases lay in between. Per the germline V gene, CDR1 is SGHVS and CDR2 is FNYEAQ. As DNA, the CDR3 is TGTGCCAGCAGCTTAGCGTGGGGTTACGACAATGAGCAGTTCTTC. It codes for CASSLAWGYDNEQFF.

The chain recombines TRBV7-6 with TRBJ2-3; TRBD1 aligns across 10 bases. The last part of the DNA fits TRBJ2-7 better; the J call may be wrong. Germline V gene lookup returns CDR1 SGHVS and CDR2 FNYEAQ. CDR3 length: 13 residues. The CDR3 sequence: CASSGTGVWEQYF. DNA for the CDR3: TGTGCCAGCAGCGGGACAGGGGTGTGGGAGCAGTACTTC.

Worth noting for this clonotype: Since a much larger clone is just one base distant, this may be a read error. The CDR3 region has the DNA TGTGCCAGCAGCTTTTTAACGGGAGACTCCTACAATGAGCAGTACTTC. Amino acids: CASSFLTGDSYNEQYF. The V call is TRBV7-6, the J call TRBJ2-1; D possibly corresponds to TRBD2 (6 bases). The J call may be wrong; the DNA end is better matched by TRBJ2-7. CDR1 is SGHVS and CDR2 is FNYEAQ in the germline V gene. CDR3 size: 16 residues.

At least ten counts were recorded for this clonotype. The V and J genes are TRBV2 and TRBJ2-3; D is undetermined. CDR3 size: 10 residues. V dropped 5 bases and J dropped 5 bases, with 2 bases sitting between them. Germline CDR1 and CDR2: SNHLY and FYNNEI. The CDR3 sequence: CASSRDTQYF. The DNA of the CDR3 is TGTGCCAGCAGTCGAGATACGCAGTATTTT.

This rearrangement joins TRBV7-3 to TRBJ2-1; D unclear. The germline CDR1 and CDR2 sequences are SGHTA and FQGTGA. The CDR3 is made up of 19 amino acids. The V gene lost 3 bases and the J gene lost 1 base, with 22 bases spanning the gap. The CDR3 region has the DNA TGTGCCAGCAGCTTCCTAATTCCGTATGACTTGTGGTCCTACAATGAGCAGTTCTTC. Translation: CASSFLIPYDLWSYNEQFF.

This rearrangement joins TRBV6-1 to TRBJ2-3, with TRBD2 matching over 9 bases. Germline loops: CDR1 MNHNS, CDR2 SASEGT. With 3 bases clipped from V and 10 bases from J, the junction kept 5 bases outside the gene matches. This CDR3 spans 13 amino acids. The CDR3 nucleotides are TGTGCCAGCAGTGAGAGAGTAGCGGGAGCGCAGTATTTT. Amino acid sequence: CASSERVAGAQYF.

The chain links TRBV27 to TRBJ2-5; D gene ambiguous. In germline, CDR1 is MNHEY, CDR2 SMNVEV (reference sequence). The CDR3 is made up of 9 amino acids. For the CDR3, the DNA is TGTGTTGTACAAGAGACCCAGTACTTC. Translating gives CVVQETQYF.

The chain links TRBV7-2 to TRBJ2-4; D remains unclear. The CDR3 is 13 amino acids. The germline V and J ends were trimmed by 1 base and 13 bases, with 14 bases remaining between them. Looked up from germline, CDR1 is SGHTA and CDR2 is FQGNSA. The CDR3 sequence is CASSLGALGEQYF. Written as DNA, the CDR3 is TGTGCCAGCAGCTTAGGTGCCCTTGGAGAGCAGTACTTC.

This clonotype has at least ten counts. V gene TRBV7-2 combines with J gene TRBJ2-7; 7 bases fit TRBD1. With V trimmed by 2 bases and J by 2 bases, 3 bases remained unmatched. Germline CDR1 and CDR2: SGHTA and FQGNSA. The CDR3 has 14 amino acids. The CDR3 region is CASSLNRGPYEQYF. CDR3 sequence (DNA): TGTGCCAGCAGCTTAAACAGGGGCCCCTACGAGCAGTACTTC.

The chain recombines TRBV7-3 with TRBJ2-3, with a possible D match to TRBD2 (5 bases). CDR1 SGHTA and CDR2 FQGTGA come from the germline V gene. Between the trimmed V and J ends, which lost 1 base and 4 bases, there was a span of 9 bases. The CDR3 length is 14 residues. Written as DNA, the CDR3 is TGTGCCAGCAGCTTAAACGGGAACGCAGATACGCAGTATTTT. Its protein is CASSLNGNADTQYF.